This entry lists 21 T cell receptor beta chains sequenced from one sample in a study of beta chain features in type 1 diabetes. The study reverse transcribed the entire isolated RNA, so it sequenced expressed TCRB transcripts. TCRdb's table, derived via immunoSEQ multiplex PCR, lists solely in-frame clones and lacks some. This sample has just over 600,000 clones, with about 16% found just once. Input material: naive CD4+ T cells from blood. Receptors originate from a man between 18 and 35 years old in good health.

The CDR3 DNA follows: TGTGCCAGCAGCCCGGACAGCTGGAATCAGCCCCAGCATTTT. It yields the protein CASSPDSWNQPQHF. V and J are TRBV7-2 and TRBJ1-5; D possibly corresponds to TRBD1 (6 bases). The V gene lost 5 bases and the J gene lost 4 bases, with 12 bases spanning the gap. The V gene's germline CDR1 is SGHTA and CDR2 FQGNSA. The CDR3 sequence is 14 residues long.

This clone has more than one count but fewer than ten. V and J are TRBV19 and TRBJ2-5; no firm D call. The germline V gene has CDR1 LNHDA and CDR2 SQIVND (reference sequence). This CDR3 comprises 14 residues. V shed 5 bases and J shed 2 bases, with 12 bases lying between them. The CDR3 region has the DNA TGTGCCAGTAGTCGCCGGACGGTACAAGAGACCCAGTACTTC. Translating gives CASSRRTVQETQYF. Full variable domain (rest looked up from reference TRBV19 and TRBJ2-5): DGGITQSPKYLFRKEGQNVTLSCEQNLNHDAMYWYRQDPGQGLRLIYYSQIVNDFQKGDIAEGYSVSREKKESFPLTVTSAQKNPTAFYLCASSRRTVQETQYFGPGTRLLVL.

This clone has only a few counts. This sequence joins TRBV9 and TRBJ2-7, with D possibly being TRBD2 (5 bases). The CDR3 is 15 amino acids. Germline CDR1 SGDLS, CDR2 YYNGEE. Between the trimmed V and J ends, which lost 4 bases and 2 bases, there was a span of 16 bases. The CDR3 nucleotides are TGTGCCAGCAGCCCGTATATGGGGAGTGCCTACGAGCAGTACTTC. Encoded protein: CASSPYMGSAYEQYF.

The sample holds a few counts of this clone. This sequence joins TRBV7-9 and TRBJ1-2; D might be TRBD1 (5 bases). Germline V CDR1 and CDR2: SEHNR, FQNEAQ (reference sequence). V was clipped by 6 bases and J by 4 bases, with 24 bases between them. The CDR3 loop spans 17 amino acids. This CDR3 is CASRFSRWGVYSYGYTF. CDR3 DNA sequence: TGTGCCAGCAGGTTTTCACGCTGGGGCGTGTATTCCTATGGCTACACCTTC.

This clone was picked up a small number of times. The chain combines TRBV18 with TRBJ2-6, with 9 nucleotides matching TRBD1. CDR1 KGHSH and CDR2 LQKENI come from the germline V gene. J lost 1 base, V lost 3 bases, and 7 bases had no gene match. The CDR3 length is 18 residues. CDR3 bases: TGTGCCAGCTCACCTCGGACAGGGGAGATATCTGGGGCCAACGTCCTGACTTTC. It specifies CASSPRTGEISGANVLTF.

This clone was found a few times. The chain carries TRBV2 and TRBJ2-7, with 10 positions matching TRBD1. The J segment lost 3 bases and the V segment lost 8 bases, leaving 7 bases of the junction unmatched. The CDR3 is 14 residues long. The germline V gene has CDR1 SNHLY and CDR2 FYNNEI. CDR3 residues: CASSRQGANYEQYF. The CDR3 region has the DNA TGTGCCAGCTCTAGACAGGGGGCTAACTACGAGCAGTACTTC.

With regard to this clone: Other DNA sequences in this specimen translate into the identical CDR3. The rearrangement uses TRBV7-2 and TRBJ2-7; D is uncertain. The V end was cut by 1 base, the J end by 0 bases, with 1 base between. The CDR3 covers 12 residues. CDR1 is SGHTA, CDR2 FQGNSA, per germline. Here the CDR3 DNA reads TGTGCCAGCAGCTTAGGCTCCTACGAGCAGTACTTC. Its translation is CASSLGSYEQYF.

The chain couples TRBV28 to TRBJ1-1; a weak D match, TRBD1 (6 bases). V lost 4 bases and J lost 5, with 17 bases in between. The CDR3 contains 15 residues. Germline V lookup: CDR1 MDHEN, CDR2 SYDVKM. The CDR3 bases are TGTGCCAGCAGTTCCCCCGGCAACCAGGGGACTGAAGCTTTCTTT. Encoded protein: CASSSPGNQGTEAFF.

This clone was recorded a few times. The rearrangement uses TRBV11-2 and TRBJ1-5; 7 nucleotides agree with TRBD1. The J segment lost 2 bases and the V segment lost 4 bases, leaving 11 bases of the junction unmatched. Germline V lookup: CDR1 SGHAT, CDR2 FQNNGV. The CDR3 spans 17 residues. The CDR3 region has the DNA TGTGCCAGCAGCTGGTACAGGGGTTTGATGGGCAATCAGCCCCAGCATTTT. Protein sequence: CASSWYRGLMGNQPQHF.

This clone came up many times. The chain combines TRBV14 with TRBJ2-1; 9 positions match TRBD2. This CDR3 is built from 15 residues. Germline V gives CDR1 SGHDN, CDR2 FVKESK. V dropped 4 bases and J dropped 12; count of bases not matched to a gene: 13. CDR3 nucleotides: TGTGCCAGCAGCCCTGGCGGGCTAGCGGGGCGCGTGCAGTTCTTC. This codes for CASSPGGLAGRVQFF.

There are a few counts of this clone. The chain employs TRBV5-4 and TRBJ2-3, with unresolved D. This CDR3 has 16 residues. Germline V lookup: CDR1 SGHNT, CDR2 YYREEE (reference sequence). Trimming removed 0 bases from V and 0 bases from J, with 11 bases in between. CDR3 in amino acids: CASSLVLQMSTDTQYF. CDR3 nucleotide sequence: TGTGCCAGCAGCTTGGTCCTGCAAATGAGCACAGATACGCAGTATTTT. Together with reference TRBV5-4 and TRBJ2-3, the CDR3 gives the full variable domain: ETGVTQSPTHLIKTRGQQVTLRCSSQSGHNTVSWYQQALGQGPQFIFQYYREEENGRGNFPPRFSGLQFPNYSSELNVNALELDDSALYLCASSLVLQMSTDTQYFGPGTRLTVL.

The rearrangement joins TRBV5-6 to TRBJ2-3, with D uncertain. Trimming removed 0 bases at V and 0 bases at J, with 2 bases between. Looked up from germline, CDR1 is SGHDT and CDR2 is YYEEEE. This CDR3 comprises 13 residues. This chain's CDR3 is CASSLASTDTQYF. The CDR3 nucleotides read TGTGCCAGCAGCTTGGCGAGCACAGATACGCAGTATTTT.

This clone occurred once. The CDR3 region has the DNA TGTGCCAGCAATACCAGGGGGCCGGTAGGAGAGACCCAGTACTTC. Its protein is CASNTRGPVGETQYF. The genes are TRBV6-5 and TRBJ2-5, with 8 nucleotides matching TRBD1. Unmatched junction bases numbered 11, after V lost 7 bases and J lost 4 bases. The CDR3 is 15 residues long. Looked up from germline, CDR1 is MNHEY and CDR2 is SVGAGI.

The chain carries TRBV18 and TRBJ2-7; D tentatively reads TRBD1 or TRBD2 (8 bases each). Between the trimmed V and J ends, which lost 8 bases and 3 bases, there was a span of 29 bases. Looked up from germline, CDR1 is KGHSH and CDR2 is LQKENI. The CDR3 runs to 18 residues. The CDR3, as DNA: TGTGCCAGCCAGGGGGCCGGGACTAGTACCCCGTTCCTCTACGAGCAGTACTTC. It specifies CASQGAGTSTPFLYEQYF.

The chain employs TRBV11-3 and TRBJ2-3; 12 bases agree with TRBD2. The CDR3 runs 17 residues. Germline loops: CDR1 SGHNT, CDR2 YENEEA. Germline trimming cut 4 bases from V and 2 bases from J; bases unmatched to any gene: 7. This CDR3 reads CASSYGLAGPHTDTQYF. For the CDR3, the DNA is TGTGCCAGCAGCTATGGACTAGCGGGGCCGCACACAGATACGCAGTATTTT.

This clone was found a few times. Written as DNA, the CDR3 is TGTGCCAGCAGCTTACGAGCGGGGGACAGGGTATACGAGCAGTACTTC. As protein: CASSLRAGDRVYEQYF. This chain uses TRBV7-2 with TRBJ2-7, with D possibly TRBD1 on 9 matching bases. The CDR3 spans 16 residues. Trimming took 2 bases from V and 4 from J, leaving 18 bases between them. Germline CDR1 and CDR2: SGHTA and FQGNSA.

The chain couples TRBV4-2 to TRBJ2-5; 11 bases map to TRBD1. Trimming took 1 base from V and 5 from J; bases not matched to a gene: 3. CDR3 length equals 15 residues. The germline V gene encodes CDR1 LGHNA and CDR2 YNFKEQ. The CDR3 region is CASSQVDRGQETQYF. The CDR3 nucleotides are TGTGCCAGCAGCCAAGTGGACAGGGGGCAGGAGACCCAGTACTTC.

This clone was detected a few times. This chain connects TRBV5-6 to TRBJ2-5; 7 bases agree with TRBD1. Germline V CDR1 and CDR2: SGHDT, YYEEEE. V dropped 2 bases and J dropped 2; count of bases not matched to a gene: 6. The CDR3 has 15 amino acids. The CDR3 protein is CASSFYTGQQETQYF. CDR3 DNA: TGTGCCAGCAGCTTTTACACGGGACAGCAAGAGACCCAGTACTTC.

The chain carries TRBV5-4 and TRBJ2-3, with 10 nucleotides matching TRBD2. The CDR3 loop spans 17 amino acids. The J segment lost 6 bases and the V segment lost 4 bases, leaving 14 bases of the junction unmatched. Per the germline V gene, CDR1 is SGHNT and CDR2 is YYREEE (reference sequence). The CDR3 is CASSLPLAGVKSDTQYF. The CDR3 DNA is TGTGCCAGCAGCCTTCCCCTAGCGGGAGTGAAGTCGGATACGCAGTATTTT.

This clone was detected only a few times. CDR3 DNA sequence: TGTGCCAGCAGCTCTACAGCTGGGGCCAACGTCCTGACTTTC. Its protein product is CASSSTAGANVLTF. The chain employs TRBV6-5 and TRBJ2-6; no clear D gene. Germline-derived CDR1 and CDR2 are MNHEY and SVGAGI. CDR3 size: 14 residues. V was shortened by 6 bases and J by 2 bases, with 8 bases between the two germline ends.

This clone was detected only a few times. This rearrangement joins TRBV5-4 to TRBJ2-5, with 10 bases aligning to TRBD2. CDR1 is SGHNT and CDR2 is YYREEE in the germline V gene (reference sequence). This CDR3 spans 15 amino acids. After removal of 2 bases from V and 3 bases from J, the junction contained 4 bases not matched to a gene. The CDR3 here is CASSFRLAGEETQYF. CDR3 coding DNA: TGTGCCAGCAGCTTCAGACTAGCGGGCGAAGAGACCCAGTACTTC.